The 3 T cell receptor beta chains presented below share a single source sample, sequenced in a study of T cells in localized non-small cell lung cancer. Sequencing used immunoSEQ multiplex PCR; TCRdb keeps in-frame clones, though not all of them. The data show tens of thousands of clones, 87% seen once. The source was PBMCs, collected before any cancer treatment. The receptors here all came from a man aged 35 to 69 with stage II squamous cell lung carcinoma.

The chain carries TRBV7-9 and TRBJ1-1, with TRBD1 matching over 9 bases. Per germline, CDR1 SEHNR and CDR2 FQNEAQ (reference sequence). The V and J ends lost 5 bases and 5 bases, in that order; junction bases with no gene match: 9. The CDR3 runs 15 residues. CDR3 residues: CASSPRDRVGTEAFF. The CDR3 nucleotides are TGTGCCAGCAGCCCGAGGGACAGGGTGGGGACTGAAGCTTTCTTT.

The gene calls are TRBV13 and TRBJ2-1, with 8 bases that match TRBD2. The V gene's germline CDR1 is PRHDT and CDR2 FYEKMQ (reference sequence). CDR3 length: 15 amino acids. Losses at the gene ends were 1 base for V and 8 bases for J; bases not matched to a gene: 7. This chain's CDR3 is CASSLAGLAEDEQFF. The CDR3 DNA reads TGTGCCAGCAGCTTAGCTGGACTAGCCGAGGATGAGCAGTTCTTC.

The rearrangement links TRBV6-6 to TRBJ1-2; weak D call: TRBD1 (6 bases). The CDR3 contains 15 residues. Looked up from germline, CDR1 is MNHNY and CDR2 is SVGAGI (reference sequence). Trimming shortened V by 6 bases and J by 6 bases, and 20 bases separated the two germline ends. The CDR3 is CASSTGGFVRNGYTF. The CDR3 DNA reads TGTGCCAGCAGCACTGGGGGCTTCGTAAGGAATGGCTACACCTTC.